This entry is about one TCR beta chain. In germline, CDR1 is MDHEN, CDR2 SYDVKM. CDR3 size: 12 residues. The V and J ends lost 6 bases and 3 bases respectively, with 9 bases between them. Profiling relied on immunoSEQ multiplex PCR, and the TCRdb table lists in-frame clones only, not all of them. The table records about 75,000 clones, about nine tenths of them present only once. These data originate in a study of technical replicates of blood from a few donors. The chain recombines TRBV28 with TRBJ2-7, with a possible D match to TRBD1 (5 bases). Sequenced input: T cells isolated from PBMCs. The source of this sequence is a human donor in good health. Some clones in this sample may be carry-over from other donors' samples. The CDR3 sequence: CASRIDSYEQYF. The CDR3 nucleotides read TGTGCCAGCAGAATTGACAGCTACGAGCAGTACTTC.